A single sample is the source of the 2 T cell receptor beta chains below, sequenced in a study of blood T cells in healthy people across ages. Sample-barcoded 5' priming and a J-beta primer mix drove a second PCR of about 6 to 11 cycles. TCRdb itself ran the 5' RACE reads through MiXCR, one entry per CDR3 protein. The repertoire includes more than 750,000 distinct CDR3 sequences, about 29% of them detected once, and more than 8.5% sits in the top ten. These data were also filed under a second study, of T cells of mothers and their children.

Material: blood. The receptors originated from a woman aged 40 to 50 in good health.

This clonotype was counted many times. The chain recombines TRBV20-1 with TRBJ2-7; tentatively, D is TRBD2 (7 bases). The germline V and J ends were trimmed by 3 bases and 0 bases, with 12 bases remaining between them. The CDR3 consists of 14 residues. Germline CDR1 and CDR2: DFQATT and SNEGSKA (reference sequence). Here the CDR3 DNA reads TGCAGTGCTAGTGGGGGCGGGGGCTCCTACGAGCAGTACTTC. Its protein is CSASGGGGSYEQYF.

In DNA form, the CDR3 reads TGTGCCAGCAGCATGAGAGCGGGGGGGCAGGTTGAGCAGTTCTTC. Amino acid sequence: CASSMRAGGQVEQFF. V and J are TRBV7-3 and TRBJ2-1, with TRBD2 matching 10 bases. Germline CDR1 SGHTA, CDR2 FQGTGA. This CDR3 comprises 15 residues. V lost 5 bases, J lost 9 bases, and 10 bases stayed unmatched.